This TCR beta chain emerged from a study of blood T cell repertoires in COVID-19. Whole-study context: Sites in the United States, Italy and Spain provided acute and convalescent COVID-19 samples. T cells, B-cell-depleted T cells, or PBMCs provided the cDNA or gDNA that served as material.

As originally analysed: Estimation of nucleated cell counts relied on the amplification of reference gene primers. Profiling relied on immunoSEQ multiplex PCR, and the TCRdb table lists in-frame clones only, not all of them. The V and J calls and clone size are taken from that table; D and trimming were inferred from the DNA. The sample holds around 200,000 clones, approximately 88% seen once. CDR3 size: 16 residues. Germline CDR1 and CDR2: SGHNT and YYREEE (reference sequence). The trim removed 0 bases at V and 5 bases at J, leaving 5 bases unmatched. Enrolment of Seattle patients took place during active infection, and they were followed longitudinally.

The receptor was derived from a woman in her forties with COVID-19, enrolled during active disease. V is TRBV5-4 and J is TRBJ2-5; TRBD1 agrees at 12 bases. Sequenced sample: peripheral blood. The CDR3 loop is CASSLAGTGGSETQYF. In nucleotides, the CDR3 is TGTGCCAGCAGCTTGGCCGGGACAGGGGGCTCCGAGACCCAGTACTTC.